This T cell receptor beta chain emerged from a study of identical twins. Findings and limits, study-wide: A partial confounding effect on zero-insertion analyses could come from invariant MAIT and iNKT cells. With beta out-of-frame sequences, excess sharing by twins was weaker. In cord blood, abundant beta clonotypes had fewer insertions; memory showed no trend.

The CDR3 consists of 12 residues. The germline V gene has CDR1 DFQATT and CDR2 SNEGSKA (reference sequence). The germline V and J ends were trimmed by 3 bases and 5 bases, with 8 bases remaining between them. A note on this clonotype: The antigen is undetermined.

TCRdb re-called the 5' RACE reads through MiXCR, storing one row per CDR3 protein. The data hold around 230,000 distinct CDR3 sequences, with approximately 9% observed a single time. Sequences were obtained from memory (CD45RO+) T cells sorted from blood. This clonotype originated in a young woman in good health. The genes are TRBV20-1 and TRBJ1-5; a weak D match, TRBD1 (6 bases). CDR3 region: CSARNRDQPQHF. The CDR3 nucleotides read TGCAGTGCTAGGAACAGGGATCAGCCCCAGCATTTT.